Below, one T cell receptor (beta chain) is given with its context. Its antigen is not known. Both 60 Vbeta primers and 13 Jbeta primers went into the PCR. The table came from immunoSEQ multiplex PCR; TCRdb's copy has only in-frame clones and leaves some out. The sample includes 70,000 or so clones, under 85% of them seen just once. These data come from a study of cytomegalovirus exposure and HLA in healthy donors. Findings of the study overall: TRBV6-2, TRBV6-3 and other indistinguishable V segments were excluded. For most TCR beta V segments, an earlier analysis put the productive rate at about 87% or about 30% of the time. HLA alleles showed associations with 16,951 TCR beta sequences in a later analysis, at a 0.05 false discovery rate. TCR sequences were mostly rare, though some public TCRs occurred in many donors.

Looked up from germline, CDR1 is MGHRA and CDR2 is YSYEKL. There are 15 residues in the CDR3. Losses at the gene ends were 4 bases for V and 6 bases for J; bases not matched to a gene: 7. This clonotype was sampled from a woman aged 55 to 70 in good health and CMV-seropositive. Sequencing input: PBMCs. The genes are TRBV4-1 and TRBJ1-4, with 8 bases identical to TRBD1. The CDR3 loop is CASSRRTGRDEKLFF. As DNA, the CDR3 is TGCGCCAGCAGCCGACGGACAGGGCGGGATGAAAAACTGTTTTTT.